Each of the 30 T cell receptor beta chains below was sequenced from the same sample in a study of spatial heterogeneity in lung cancer. Time point in this sample: sample taken at primary tumor resection. Whole RNA obtained from tumor, nontumor lung or frozen PBMC underwent sequencing without sorting. TCRdb recomputed calls from the 5' RACE reads with MiXCR, one row per CDR3 protein. Among tens of thousands of distinct CDR3 sequences listed, about 7% were seen once. Sample: PBMCs, taken at surgery. The receptors were sampled from a female donor with early-stage non-small cell lung cancer.

This clonotype was recorded a few times. The CDR3 region has the DNA TGTGCCAGCAGCCCGGGACAGGTCACAGATACGCAGTATTTT. This codes for CASSPGQVTDTQYF. The V gene is TRBV28, the J gene TRBJ2-3; TRBD1 matches at 8 bases. This CDR3 spans 14 amino acids. CDR1 and CDR2 from the germline V gene are MDHEN and SYDVKM. Losses at the gene ends were 6 bases for V and 2 bases for J; bases not matched to a gene: 4.

This clonotype was seen only a few times. The V call is TRBV5-5, the J call TRBJ1-1, with no clear D. CDR3 length: 16 amino acids. The V and J ends lost 0 bases and 5 bases respectively, with 17 bases between them. The germline V gene has CDR1 SGHKS and CDR2 YYEKEE (reference sequence). CDR3 sequence reads: CASSLGFGRGRTEAFF. The CDR3 nucleotides read TGTGCCAGCAGCTTGGGTTTTGGGCGAGGCAGAACTGAAGCTTTCTTT.

This clonotype came up many times. The chain uses TRBV11-2 and TRBJ1-3; D unresolved. The CDR3 runs to 13 residues. CDR1 is SGHAT, CDR2 FQNNGV, per germline. V shed 3 bases and J shed 9 bases, with 12 bases lying between them. Written as DNA, the CDR3 is TGTGCCAGCAGCTTGAACTTCCGGAGCACCATATATTTT. This encodes CASSLNFRSTIYF. The variable domain in full, completed from reference TRBV11-2 and TRBJ1-3, reads EAGVAQSPRYKIIEKRQSVAFWCNPISGHATLYWYQQILGQGPKLLIQFQNNGVVDDSQLPKDRFSAERLKGVDSTLKIQPAKLEDSAVYLCASSLNFRSTIYFGEGSWLTVV.

Comments on this clonotype: A read error may be the cause here, since a much bigger clone is one base away. The CDR3 is CASSGHPVDKLFF. The CDR3 DNA reads TGCGCCAGCAGTGGACACCCGGTTGATAAACTGTTTTTT. The rearrangement joins TRBV5-1 to TRBJ1-4; a possible D gene is TRBD1 (5 bases). With 5 bases removed from V and 11 bases from J, the gap between germline ends came to 16 bases. The length of the CDR3 is 13 residues. Germline V lookup: CDR1 SGHRS, CDR2 YFSETQ.

The chain couples TRBV24-1 to TRBJ2-3; D not certain. This CDR3 spans 12 amino acids. Trimming shortened V by 2 bases and J by 5 bases, and 4 bases separated the two germline ends. Germline assignment: CDR1 KGHDR and CDR2 SFDVKD. In DNA, the CDR3 is TGTGCCACCAGTGATTGGGGAGATACGCAGTATTTT. This encodes CATSDWGDTQYF.

Ten or more counts support this clonotype. This chain links TRBV5-1 with TRBJ2-5; 8 positions agree with TRBD2. CDR1 and CDR2 from the germline V gene are SGHRS and YFSETQ. CDR3 length: 14 residues. Trimming cost V 4 bases and J 4 bases; bases outside gene matches: 6. CDR3 sequence reads: CASSARGGPETQYF. The CDR3, as DNA: TGCGCCAGCAGCGCCCGGGGGGGCCCAGAGACCCAGTACTTC.

In this sample, this clonotype turned up many times. The chain couples TRBV7-2 to TRBJ2-7; 7 bases are a match to TRBD2. The CDR3 is 16 amino acids. Germline CDR1 and CDR2: SGHTA and FQGNSA. V lost 5 bases, J lost 0 bases, and 10 bases stayed unmatched. The CDR3 loop is CASSPGVGGSSYEQYF. Written as DNA, the CDR3 is TGTGCCAGCAGCCCAGGAGTGGGGGGGAGCTCCTACGAGCAGTACTTC.

This clonotype was seen many times. CDR3 sequence: CSARDLRTGADTQYF. The CDR3 DNA is TGCAGTGCTAGAGATCTGCGGACAGGGGCCGATACGCAGTATTTT. The chain is built from TRBV20-1 and TRBJ2-3, with TRBD1 identical over 9 bases. Germline CDR1 is DFQATT and CDR2 is SNEGSKA (reference sequence). The V and J ends lost 0 bases and 6 bases, in that order; junction bases with no gene match: 7. This CDR3 has 15 residues.

In its sample, this clonotype was seen a few times. The J gene is TRBJ1-2, the V gene TRBV7-8, with unresolved D. Germline CDR1 is SGHVS and CDR2 is FQNEAQ. V was cut by 4 bases and J by 3 bases, with 15 bases left in between. The CDR3 is 15 residues long. CDR3 DNA: TGTGCCAGCAGCTCAAGAGGCGGTTCCGACTATGGCTACACCTTC. This codes for CASSSRGGSDYGYTF.

This clonotype was picked up many times. V gene TRBV7-2 combines with J gene TRBJ1-2; 7 bases align to TRBD1. The V segment lost 3 bases and the J segment 4 bases; nucleotides outside the gene matches: 8. The CDR3 loop spans 15 amino acids. Germline CDR1 SGHTA, CDR2 FQGNSA. CDR3 coding DNA: TGTGCCAGCAGCTTGACAGGGAGCGTAAGCTATGGCTACACCTTC. This translates into CASSLTGSVSYGYTF.

This clonotype was observed at least ten times. The rearrangement uses TRBV11-2 and TRBJ2-5; D is undetermined. Germline assignment: CDR1 SGHAT and CDR2 FQNNGV. This CDR3 has 11 amino acids. V gave up 6 bases and J gave up 5 bases, with 7 bases separating them. The CDR3 loop is CASRAAETQYF. The CDR3 region has the DNA TGTGCCAGCAGGGCGGCGGAGACCCAGTACTTC.

This clonotype was seen only a few times. CDR3 loop: CASSGLSGTGTYDEQFF. The CDR3 DNA reads as TGTGCCAGCAGTGGCCTATCCGGGACAGGGACATACGATGAGCAGTTCTTC. This chain links TRBV2 with TRBJ2-1, with TRBD1 matching over 9 bases. The CDR3 spans 17 residues. The V segment lost 4 bases and the J segment 8 bases; nucleotides outside the gene matches: 15. Germline CDR1 SNHLY, CDR2 FYNNEI.

In its sample, this clonotype was seen many times. The chain uses TRBV11-2 and TRBJ2-7, with 9 bases lining up with TRBD2. CDR1 and CDR2 from the germline V gene are SGHAT and FQNNGV. V gave up 1 base and J gave up 6 bases; unmatched junction bases: 7. The CDR3 has 15 residues. This CDR3 is CASSLVAGGPFEQYF. In DNA, the CDR3 is TGTGCCAGCAGCTTAGTCGCGGGGGGGCCGTTCGAGCAGTACTTC.

J is TRBJ2-7 and V is TRBV4-2; D could derive from TRBD1 or TRBD2 (5 bases each). V gave up 4 bases and J gave up 0 bases, with 13 bases separating them. CDR1 is LGHNA, CDR2 YNFKEQ, per germline. The CDR3 has 15 residues. Here the CDR3 DNA reads TGTGCCAGCAGCCCATACCGGGGCGACTCCTACGAGCAGTACTTC. The encoded protein is CASSPYRGDSYEQYF.

V usage is TRBV5-1 and J usage is TRBJ2-5; D ambiguous. Germline V gene lookup returns CDR1 SGHRS and CDR2 YFSETQ. V was trimmed by 3 bases and J by 2 bases, leaving 11 bases between them. This CDR3 spans 14 amino acids. The CDR3 DNA sequence: TGCGCCAGCAGCTCTCACAGATCTCAAGAGACCCAGTACTTC. Protein: CASSSHRSQETQYF. The variable domain in full, completed from reference TRBV5-1 and TRBJ2-5, reads KAGVTQTPRYLIKTRGQQVTLSCSPISGHRSVSWYQQTPGQGLQFLFEYFSETQRNKGNFPGRFSGRQFSNSRSEMNVSTLELGDSALYLCASSSHRSQETQYFGPGTRLLVL.

This clonotype was detected a few times. This chain links TRBV28 with TRBJ2-1; D tentatively fits TRBD1 or TRBD2 (7 bases each). From germline, CDR1 is MDHEN and CDR2 SYDVKM. Trimming pared 8 bases from V and 4 bases from J, leaving 15 bases between. The CDR3 is made up of 14 amino acids. This CDR3 is CASAHQGGYNEQFF. The DNA of the CDR3 is TGTGCCAGCGCACACCAGGGGGGGTACAATGAGCAGTTCTTC.

The chain is built from TRBV4-2 and TRBJ2-5; D is undetermined. Trimming left V 4 bases short and J 3 bases short, with 12 bases between. Germline CDR1 LGHNA, CDR2 YNFKEQ. The CDR3 loop spans 14 amino acids. The CDR3 reads CASSPNVQEETQYF. CDR3 bases: TGTGCCAGCAGCCCGAACGTGCAAGAAGAGACCCAGTACTTC.

A note on this clonotype: A clone one base away is much larger, so this may be a read error. The CDR3 does not end in the conserved phenylalanine or tryptophan, so this is likely a read error. V gene TRBV28 combines with J gene TRBJ1-3; D may be TRBD1 (6 bases). Trimming shortened V by 6 bases and J by 0 bases, and 12 bases separated the two germline ends. Germline V gene sequence: CDR1 MDHEN, CDR2 SYDVKM. The CDR3 length is 15 residues. The CDR3 DNA is TGTGCCAGCAGCCTACAGGGTCGCTCTGGAAACACCATATATTCT. Protein sequence: CASSLQGRSGNTIYS.

This clonotype was detected ten times or more. The chain employs TRBV19 and TRBJ1-5; 8 bases match TRBD1. Germline V gene sequence: CDR1 LNHDA, CDR2 SQIVND (reference sequence). The CDR3 totals 13 residues. J was trimmed by 7 bases and V by 7 bases; bases with no gene match: 6. The DNA for the CDR3 is TGTGCCAGTACCCGGACAGGGAGCCAGCCCCAGCATTTT. This codes for CASTRTGSQPQHF.

This clonotype was counted many times. J is TRBJ2-2 and V is TRBV4-3; no clear D gene. Per germline, CDR1 LGHNA and CDR2 YSLEER. The CDR3 runs 14 residues. V was clipped by 0 bases and J by 6 bases, with 8 bases between them. The DNA for the CDR3 is TGCGCCAGCAGCCAAGATCGAACAGCCGGGGAGCTGTTTTTT. Encoded protein: CASSQDRTAGELFF.

This clonotype has a handful of counts. V usage is TRBV21-1 and J usage is TRBJ2-5; the table names TRBD1, a call not compared with the DNA. TRBV21-1 is a known pseudogene. The length of the CDR3 is 16 residues. CDR3 coding DNA: TGTGCCGCCAGAAGGGGGGAGAATGGGTACCAAGAGACCCAGTACTTC. It specifies CAARRGENGYQETQYF.

This clonotype occurred a few times. The chain is built from TRBV7-2 and TRBJ2-5; tentatively, D is TRBD1 or TRBD2 (6 bases each). The CDR3 is 13 residues long. CDR1 is SGHTA, CDR2 FQGNSA, per germline. Trimming shortened V by 5 bases and J by 1 base, and 8 bases separated the two germline ends. The chain's CDR3 is CASSRGPQETQYF. The CDR3, as DNA: TGTGCCAGCAGCCGGGGGCCCCAAGAGACCCAGTACTTC.

The V call is TRBV4-3, the J call TRBJ2-4; tentatively, D is TRBD2 (5 bases). V lost 0 bases and J lost 1, with 16 bases in between. The CDR3 spans 18 residues. The germline gives CDR1 LGHNA, CDR2 YSLEER. The CDR3 DNA reads TGCGCCAGCAGCCAAGATTTAGTGAGCGGCAGGGCCAAAAACATTCAGTACTTC. The encoded protein is CASSQDLVSGRAKNIQYF.

This clonotype has a handful of counts. The CDR3 DNA is TGTGCCACCAGTGATTTATCACAGGGGGCAACAGATACGCAGTATTTT. Amino acid sequence: CATSDLSQGATDTQYF. V and J are TRBV24-1 and TRBJ2-3; TRBD1 aligns across 9 bases. Germline V gives CDR1 KGHDR, CDR2 SFDVKD. The CDR3 consists of 16 residues. The junction had 4 bases not matched to a gene; V was cut back by 1 base and J by 3 bases.

This clonotype was found many times. The chain is built from TRBV30 and TRBJ2-2; maybe TRBD1 (6 bases). V was cut by 2 bases and J by 0 bases, with 13 bases left in between. Germline CDR1 reads GTSNPN; CDR2 reads SVGIG (reference sequence). This CDR3 region has 16 residues. The CDR3 sequence is CAWSQGTSANTGELFF. In nucleotides, the CDR3 is TGTGCCTGGAGTCAGGGGACCTCCGCGAACACCGGGGAGCTGTTTTTT.

This clonotype showed up many times. This rearrangement joins TRBV14 to TRBJ2-2; the D is unclear. Trimming pared 1 base from V and 5 bases from J, leaving 5 bases between. The CDR3 runs to 13 residues. Looked up from germline, CDR1 is SGHDN and CDR2 is FVKESK. The CDR3 nucleotides read TGTGCCAGCAGCCAAGTTGAGACCGGGGAGCTGTTTTTT. Its translation is CASSQVETGELFF.

Many counts were recorded for this clonotype. This chain uses TRBV20-1 with TRBJ2-6; maybe TRBD1 (6 bases). With 1 base removed from V and 1 base from J, the gap between germline ends came to 8 bases. Germline lookup yields CDR1 DFQATT and CDR2 SNEGSKA (reference sequence). CDR3 length: 15 residues. The CDR3 DNA follows: TGCAGTGCTAGAGCTAGGGGGTCTGGGGCCAACGTCCTGACTTTC. Translated, it gives CSARARGSGANVLTF.

In this sample, this clonotype turned up many times. The chain links TRBV10-2 to TRBJ1-5; no clear D. This CDR3 is 13 amino acids long. The V gene lost 4 bases and the J gene lost 4 bases, with 8 bases spanning the gap. Germline V lookup: CDR1 WSHSY, CDR2 SAAADI. The CDR3 nucleotides read TGCGCCAGCAGTGTCGGCAATAATCAGCCCCAGCATTTT. It translates to CASSVGNNQPQHF.

In this sample, this clonotype turned up a few times. J is TRBJ2-7 and V is TRBV30; D gene uncertain. This CDR3 comprises 13 residues. Trimming took 0 bases from V and 2 from J, leaving 8 bases between them. The germline V gene has CDR1 GTSNPN and CDR2 SVGIG (reference sequence). CDR3 bases: TGTGCCTGGAGTGTTTTACTGACCTACGAGCAGTACTTC. It is translated as CAWSVLLTYEQYF. Drawing the rest from reference TRBV30 and TRBJ2-7, the complete variable domain is SQTIHQWPATLVQPVGSPLSLECTVEGTSNPNLYWYRQAAGRGLQLLFYSVGIGQISSEVPQNLSASRPQDRQFILSSKKLLLSDSGFYLCAWSVLLTYEQYFGPGTRLTVT.

This clonotype was observed at least ten times. The rearrangement uses TRBV9 and TRBJ1-1; D is uncertain. The length of the CDR3 is 14 residues. The V end lost 1 base, the J end lost 8 bases, and 15 bases lay between the germline ends. CDR1 is SGDLS, CDR2 YYNGEE, per germline. CDR3: CASSVTSQRAEAFF. The CDR3 DNA reads TGTGCCAGCAGCGTAACCTCTCAAAGGGCGGAAGCTTTCTTT.